This entry features one T cell receptor (beta chain) sequence. There is no known antigen for this receptor. The record has no base qualities; no much larger clone is one base away. Library preparation employed 5' RACE. The second PCR ran for about 7 to 11 cycles and used a J-beta primer mix along with a sample-barcoded 5' primer. A template-switch 5' adaptor carrying 12 random nucleotides introduced a unique molecular identifier onto each TCR beta cDNA molecule. Each sample yielded at least 2.5 million CDR3-containing paired-end reads. All of the RNA was converted into first-strand cDNA using the Mint cDNA synthesis kit, with a TRBC-specific oligonucleotide serving as the primer. All cDNA was treated with uracil-DNA glycosylase and then went through a first 18-cycle PCR with the universal primers M1SS and BC2_uni_R. Regarding the original processing steps: For normalization, 1 million high-quality reads, each with a distinct molecular identifier, were randomly selected from each sample. Instead of being binned into consensus sequences, reads that shared molecular identifiers were thrown out. CDR3 identification, clonotype clustering and error correction used MiTCR with a Q25 quality threshold and the strictest error-elimination algorithm. A nonparametric unseen species model with Euler transformation was used to estimate lower-bound total TCR beta diversity. TCRdb took the public reads, trimmed them with fastp at Q25, ran MiXCR for clone calling and kept in-frame beta chains. Every distinct CDR3 protein forms one entry, paired with its most common genes and DNA. The V and J calls here are based on TCRdb, not the publication. Counted in this sample were approximately 1,700,000 distinct CDR3 sequences; about 39% of them appeared once. The leading ten clones occupy 20% to 25% of the sample.

Systemically healthy Caucasian individuals from Russia, approximately 39 in total and aged about 6 to 95 years, were included as donors. Each donor gave approximately 9.4 milliliters of peripheral blood, drawn into EDTA-treated Vacutainer tubes. Ficoll-Paque density-gradient centrifugation was used to isolate PBMCs, with at least 7 million per sample. Trizol reagent was used to extract total RNA from the PBMCs, yielding at least 5.5 micrograms per sample. For every donor, an aliquot of PBMCs went through flow cytometry to measure the percentages of naive CD45RAhigh/CD27high T cells. The data are from a study of blood T cells in healthy people across ages (dated by TCRdb to between 2014 and 2016). For the wider study: Template switching captured roughly one uniquely barcoded TCR beta cDNA molecule per two T cells in model experiments. Age-related changes in TCR beta repertoire diversity were measured in the study by deep sequencing normalized with unique cDNA molecular identifiers. Donors were grouped into four age groups: young (average approximately 15 years), middle-aged (about 38), aged (roughly 67) and long-lived (around 82). To avoid experimental bias, donors of different ages were randomly spread across the sequencing lanes. The study analyzed two additional independent replicas of 1 million unique cDNA reads from the same blood draw for two donors, one aged 18 to 29 and one aged 80 or older. What the research found in general, with its limitations: Because the CMV infection status of the donors was unknown, age-related changes in expanded clonotypes may potentially have been confounded. Bulk unsorted PBMC profiling prevented conclusive comparison of naive and antigen-experienced compartments. Estimates of total diversity from one million sequenced T cells were regarded as lower bounds and underestimates. Observed TCR beta diversity per million T cells fell roughly linearly with age, and a significant reduction was already apparent by age about 43. Compared with the aged group, the long-lived group had more naive CD4+ T cells, fewer expanded clones and increased TCR diversity, a pattern suggesting age selection. The percentage of naive T cells measured by flow cytometry correlated strongly with observed TCR beta diversity.

The receptor was derived from a human donor in good health. Sequencing was carried out using blood.

The DNA is TGTGCCAGCTCACCGACCCAACAGGGGGCAACAGATACGCAGTATTTT. Its protein reads: CASSPTQQGATDTQYF. The chain joins TRBV18 to TRBJ2-3; 9 central nucleotides agree with TRBD1. V is trimmed back by 3 bases and J by 3 bases, and the junction contains 7 bases that no gene match accounts for. CDR1 and CDR2 are read off the germline V gene as KGHSH and LQKENI. Measured from the cysteine to the phenylalanine, the CDR3 is 16 residues long. This entry keeps only the CDR3 DNA: 48 bases, framed from base 1.